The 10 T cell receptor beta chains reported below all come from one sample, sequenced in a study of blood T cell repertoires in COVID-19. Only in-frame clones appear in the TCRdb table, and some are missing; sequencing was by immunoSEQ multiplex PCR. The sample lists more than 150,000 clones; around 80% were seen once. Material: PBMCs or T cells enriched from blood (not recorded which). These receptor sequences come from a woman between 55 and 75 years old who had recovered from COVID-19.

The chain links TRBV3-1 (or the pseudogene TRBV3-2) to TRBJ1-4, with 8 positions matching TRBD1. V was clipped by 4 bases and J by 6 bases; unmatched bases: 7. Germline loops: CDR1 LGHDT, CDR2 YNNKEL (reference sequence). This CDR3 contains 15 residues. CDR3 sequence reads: CASSLRDRLHEKLFF. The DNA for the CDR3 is TGTGCCAGCAGCCTTCGGGACAGGTTGCATGAAAAACTGTTTTTT.

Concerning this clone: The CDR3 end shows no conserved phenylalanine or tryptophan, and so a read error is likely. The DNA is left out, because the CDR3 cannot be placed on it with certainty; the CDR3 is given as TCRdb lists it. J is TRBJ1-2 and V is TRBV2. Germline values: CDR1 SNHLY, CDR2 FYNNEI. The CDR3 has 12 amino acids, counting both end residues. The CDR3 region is CASSLRSGPRRV.

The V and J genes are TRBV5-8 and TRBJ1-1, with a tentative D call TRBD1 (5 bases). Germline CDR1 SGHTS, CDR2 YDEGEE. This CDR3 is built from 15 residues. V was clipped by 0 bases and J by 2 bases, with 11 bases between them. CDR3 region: CASSLGQLSNTEAFF. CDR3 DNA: TGTGCCAGCAGCTTGGGACAGCTCAGCAACACTGAAGCTTTCTTT.

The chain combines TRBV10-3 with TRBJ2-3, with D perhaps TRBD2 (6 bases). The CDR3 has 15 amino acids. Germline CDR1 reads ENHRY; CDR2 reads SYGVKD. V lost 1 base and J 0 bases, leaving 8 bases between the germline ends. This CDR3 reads CAISEYGTSTDTQYF. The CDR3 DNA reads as TGTGCCATCAGTGAGTACGGGACTAGCACAGATACGCAGTATTTT.

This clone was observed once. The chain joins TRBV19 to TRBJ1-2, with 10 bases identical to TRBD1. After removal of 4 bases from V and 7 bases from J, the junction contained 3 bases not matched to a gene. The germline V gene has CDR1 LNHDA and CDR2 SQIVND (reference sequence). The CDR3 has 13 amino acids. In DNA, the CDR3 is TGTGCCAGTAGTAACCGGGACAGGGGTGGCTACACCTTC. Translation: CASSNRDRGGYTF.

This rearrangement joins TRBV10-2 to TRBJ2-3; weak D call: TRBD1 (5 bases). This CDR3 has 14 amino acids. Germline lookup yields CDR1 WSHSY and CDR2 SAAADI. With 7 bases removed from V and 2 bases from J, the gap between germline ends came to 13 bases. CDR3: CASNRRAPTDTQYF. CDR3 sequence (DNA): TGCGCCAGCAACCGCAGGGCCCCCACAGATACGCAGTATTTT.

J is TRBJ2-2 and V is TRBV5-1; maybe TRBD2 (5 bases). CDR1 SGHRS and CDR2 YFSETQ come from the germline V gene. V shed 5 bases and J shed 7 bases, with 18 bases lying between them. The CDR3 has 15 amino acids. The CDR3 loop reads CASSRGAVGSGELFF. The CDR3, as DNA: TGCGCCAGCAGTCGGGGAGCGGTAGGGAGCGGGGAGCTGTTTTTT.

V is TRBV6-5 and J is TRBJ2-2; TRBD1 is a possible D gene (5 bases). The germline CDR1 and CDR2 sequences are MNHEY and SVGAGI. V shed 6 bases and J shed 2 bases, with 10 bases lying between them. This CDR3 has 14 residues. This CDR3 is CASRVRGNTGELFF. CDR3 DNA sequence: TGTGCCAGCAGGGTTAGGGGTAACACCGGGGAGCTGTTTTTT.

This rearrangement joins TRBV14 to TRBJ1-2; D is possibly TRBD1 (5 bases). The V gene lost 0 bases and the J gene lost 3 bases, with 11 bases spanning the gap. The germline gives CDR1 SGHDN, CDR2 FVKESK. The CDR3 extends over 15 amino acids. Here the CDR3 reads CASSQDHQGHYGYTF. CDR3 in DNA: TGTGCCAGCAGCCAAGATCACCAGGGTCACTATGGCTACACCTTC. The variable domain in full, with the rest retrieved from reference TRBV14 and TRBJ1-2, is EAGVTQFPSHSVIEKGQTVTLRCDPISGHDNLYWYRRVMGKEIKFLLHFVKESKQDESGMPNNRFLAERTGGTYSTLKVQPAELEDSGVYFCASSQDHQGHYGYTFGSGTRLTVV.

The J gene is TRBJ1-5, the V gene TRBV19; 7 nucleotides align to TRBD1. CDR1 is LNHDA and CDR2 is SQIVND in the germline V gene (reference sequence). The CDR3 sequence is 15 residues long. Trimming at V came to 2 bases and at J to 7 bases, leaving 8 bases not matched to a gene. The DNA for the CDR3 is TGTGCCAGTAGTATAATGTACAGGGGCTTGCAGCCCCAGCATTTT. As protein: CASSIMYRGLQPQHF. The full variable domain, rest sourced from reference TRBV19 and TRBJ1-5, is DGGITQSPKYLFRKEGQNVTLSCEQNLNHDAMYWYRQDPGQGLRLIYYSQIVNDFQKGDIAEGYSVSREKKESFPLTVTSAQKNPTAFYLCASSIMYRGLQPQHFGDGTRLSIL.